This TCR beta chain was recorded in a study of identical twins. This clonotype has at least ten counts. From the 5' RACE reads, TCRdb called clonotypes with MiXCR, one entry per CDR3 protein. This sample has hundreds of thousands of distinct CDR3 sequences, with roughly 12% found just once. Per germline, CDR1 SGHRS and CDR2 YFSETQ. V lost 5 bases to trimming and J lost 7 bases, with 12 bases between them. The CDR3 contains 13 residues. These data were also filed under a second study, of yellow fever vaccine responses in identical twins.

The origin of this receptor is a woman between 18 and 29 years old in good health. The chain carries TRBV5-1 and TRBJ2-2; perhaps TRBD1 as D (6 bases). The sequencing sample was made of PBMCs. In DNA form, the CDR3 reads TGCGCCAGCAGGACAGGACCCGGCGGGGAGCTGTTTTTT. This gives the protein CASRTGPGGELFF. The entire variable domain, with the rest obtained from reference TRBV5-1 and TRBJ2-2, is as follows: KAGVTQTPRYLIKTRGQQVTLSCSPISGHRSVSWYQQTPGQGLQFLFEYFSETQRNKGNFPGRFSGRQFSNSRSEMNVSTLELGDSALYLCASRTGPGGELFFGEGSRLTVL.